Presented here are 8 T cell receptor beta chains from one specimen sequenced in a study of radiation and T cells in renal cell carcinoma. Repertoires were generated with immunoSEQ multiplex PCR, while TCRdb's copy carries only in-frame clones and drops some. The table shows tens of thousands of clones, with 81% occurring only once. The time point denotes: blood 2 weeks post-SBRT. Indicated treatment: 15 Gy SBRT to primary tumor, nephrectomy 4 weeks later. This material consisted of blood, taken from a patient whose treatment included radiotherapy and nephrectomy. The receptors come from a man aged 60 to 69 with renal cell carcinoma.

The chain carries TRBV29-1 and TRBJ2-3; 11 bases map to TRBD2. After removal of 0 bases from V and 0 bases from J, the junction contained 8 bases not matched to a gene. The CDR3 is 18 residues long. Germline-derived CDR1 and CDR2 are SQVTM and ANQGSEA. CDR3 residues: CSVEDFIGTSGSTDTQYF. CDR3 bases: TGCAGCGTTGAAGATTTTATAGGGACTAGCGGTAGCACAGATACGCAGTATTTT.

The chain combines TRBV7-9 with TRBJ1-5; TRBD1 matches at 8 bases. Germline CDR1 reads SEHNR; CDR2 reads FQNEAQ (reference sequence). The CDR3 has 16 amino acids. V lost 5 bases to trimming and J lost 2 bases; unmatched junction nucleotides: 8. CDR3 amino acids: CASSLDRGSGNQPQHF. CDR3 bases: TGTGCCAGCAGCCTAGACAGGGGCAGTGGCAATCAGCCCCAGCATTTT.

CDR3 DNA sequence: TGTGCCAGCAGCTTAGGGGGTTCCGACGAGCAGTACTTC. Protein: CASSLGGSDEQYF. This chain connects TRBV7-8 to TRBJ2-7, with D hard to call. Trimming stripped 1 base from V and 5 bases from J, with 9 bases between. Germline values: CDR1 SGHVS, CDR2 FQNEAQ. This CDR3 is 13 amino acids long.

CDR3 coding DNA: TGTGCCAGCAGCGGAAGCGGGGGGACAGATACGCAGTATTTT. Translating it yields CASSGSGGTDTQYF. The chain is built from TRBV9 and TRBJ2-3; 9 bases map to TRBD2. The CDR3 length is 14 residues. Germline CDR1 reads SGDLS; CDR2 reads YYNGEE. With V trimmed by 3 bases and J by 3 bases, 2 bases remained unmatched.

The CDR3 region is CASSLYRQGGAGNEKLFF. CDR3 DNA sequence: TGTGCCAGTAGTCTCTATCGGCAGGGGGGCGCAGGGAATGAAAAACTGTTTTTT. The chain is built from TRBV19 and TRBJ1-4; 7 bases are shared with TRBD1. CDR3 length: 18 residues. Trimming cost V 5 bases and J 5 bases; bases outside gene matches: 17. Germline V lookup: CDR1 LNHDA, CDR2 SQIVND (reference sequence).

The V and J genes are TRBV7-2 and TRBJ2-7; D gene unclear. V was clipped by 0 bases and J by 1 base, with 10 bases between them. CDR3 size: 15 residues. Germline loops: CDR1 SGHTA, CDR2 FQGNSA. The chain's CDR3 is CASSLAHGPSYEQYF. CDR3 bases: TGTGCCAGCAGCTTAGCGCATGGGCCATCCTACGAGCAGTACTTC.

The genes are TRBV27 and TRBJ2-3; tentatively, D is TRBD1 or TRBD2 (7 bases each). The CDR3 loop spans 13 amino acids. V was pared by 6 bases and J by 8 bases, with 15 bases between. CDR1 is MNHEY and CDR2 is SMNVEV in the germline V gene (reference sequence). CDR3 region: CASSRGGVATQYF. The CDR3 bases are TGTGCCAGCAGCAGGGGGGGGGTCGCTACGCAGTATTTT.

The V gene is TRBV27, the J gene TRBJ2-7, with D possibly matching TRBD2 (6 bases). In germline, CDR1 is MNHEY, CDR2 SMNVEV (reference sequence). CDR3 length: 14 residues. V dropped 2 bases and J dropped 3 bases, with 11 bases sitting between them. CDR3 sequence (DNA): TGTGCCAGCAGTTTAGCGGGGCCTTACTACGAGCAGTACTTC. As protein: CASSLAGPYYEQYF.